This T cell receptor beta chain was sequenced in a study of tissue T cells after allogeneic stem cell transplantation. Method: immunoSEQ multiplex PCR; TCRdb's copy keeps in-frame clones and lacks some. The repertoire has about 1,300 clones, approximately 48% of them found once; the top ten carry around 48%. Remarks on this clone: Its antigen is undetermined. Germline and genes here are mouse. The read terminates 1 residue ahead of where the CDR3 ends, so the germline J gene completes it.

CDR1 is SGHSA and CDR2 is FRNQAP in the germline V gene. V was clipped by 2 bases and J by 4 bases, with 12 bases between them. The CDR3 extends over 14 amino acids. Described time point: mouse harvest day 14 after allogeneic transplant. Tail vein injection delivered 10^7 T-cell-depleted bone marrow cells and 10^6 splenic CD5+ T cells. Mice had MHC-mismatched B6 into BALB/c GVHD, sampled day 7 or 14. General study points: Shared clones across patients were few; motif clustering revealed tissue-specific shared signatures.

The sample taken for sequencing was spleen. The clonotype originates from a female BALB/c mouse given C57BL/6 T cells with graft-versus-host disease after an allogeneic hematopoietic cell transplant. The rearrangement joins TRBV16 to TRBJ2-7, with D possibly being TRBD2 (5 bases). CDR3 DNA, as far as it was read: TGTGCAAGCAGCTTATGGTTGGGGTTTTATGAACAGTAC. Translation: CASSLWLGFYEQY. The entire CDR3 is CASSLWLGFYEQYF.